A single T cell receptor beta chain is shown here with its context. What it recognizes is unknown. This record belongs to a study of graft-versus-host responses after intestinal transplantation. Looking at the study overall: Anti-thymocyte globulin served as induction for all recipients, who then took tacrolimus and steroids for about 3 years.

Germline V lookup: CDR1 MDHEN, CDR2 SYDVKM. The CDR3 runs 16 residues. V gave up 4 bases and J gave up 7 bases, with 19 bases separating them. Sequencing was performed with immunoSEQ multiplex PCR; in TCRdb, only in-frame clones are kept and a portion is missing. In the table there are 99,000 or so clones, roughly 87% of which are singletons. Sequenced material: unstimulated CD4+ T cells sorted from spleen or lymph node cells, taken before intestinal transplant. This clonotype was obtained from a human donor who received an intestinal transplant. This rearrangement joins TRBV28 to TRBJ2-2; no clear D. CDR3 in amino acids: CASSYAVTSLGGELFF. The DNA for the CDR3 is TGTGCCAGCAGTTATGCGGTCACCTCCCTGGGCGGGGAGCTGTTTTTT.